Listed below are T cell receptor beta chains from one sample, sequenced in a study of cytomegalovirus exposure and HLA in healthy donors. Sequencing used immunoSEQ multiplex PCR; TCRdb keeps in-frame clones, though not all of them. The sample has more than 80,000 clones; around 86% are singletons. Sequencing was carried out using PBMCs. All receptors come from a female donor in good health and CMV-seropositive. CDR3s include the opening cysteine and the closing phenylalanine or tryptophan.

J: TRBJ1-6; V: TRBV6-5; CDR3: CASSYTQGGNSPLHF
J: TRBJ1-1; V: TRBV27; CDR3: CASSLGRGNTEAFF
J: TRBJ1-5; V: TRBV19; CDR3: CASSPWTGGPAPQHF
J: TRBJ1-1; V: TRBV5-4; CDR3: CASSAYRDRDTEAFF
J: TRBJ2-7; V: TRBV5-1; CDR3: CASSRTGTGGILREQYF
J: TRBJ2-3; V: TRBV29-1; CDR3: CSVEEAGTDTQYF
J: TRBJ1-6; V: TRBV25-1; CDR3: CASIKGTANSPLHF
J: TRBJ2-1; V: TRBV5-4; CDR3: CASRPGGGFEAEQFF
J: TRBJ1-2; V: TRBV5-4; CDR3: CASSTTGTYGYTF
J: TRBJ2-7; V: TRBV10-2; CDR3: CASGRDKTYEQYF
J: TRBJ1-2; V: TRBV6-1; CDR3: CASRAGQGYGYTF
J: TRBJ2-5; V: TRBV6-1; CDR3: CASSAQETQYF
J: TRBJ2-5; V: TRBV5-1; CDR3: CASSDAGGRETQYF
J: NA; V: TRBV4-1; CDR3: CASSPPGRAYEQYF
J: TRBJ1-2; V: TRBV9; CDR3: CASSEGGGYTF
J: TRBJ2-7; V: TRBV18; CDR3: CASSPRIGQGSHEQYF
J: TRBJ2-1; V: TRBV9; CDR3: CASSASGRAYNEQFF
J: TRBJ1-6; V: TRBV19; CDR3: CASSIAAGRLGSPLHF
J: TRBJ2-3; V: TRBV2; CDR3: CASSGDRFSTDTQYF
J: TRBJ2-1; V: TRBV2; CDR3: CASSVPPMGLAARNEQFF
J: TRBJ2-1; V: TRBV19; CDR3: CASSIEDSSYNEQFF
J: TRBJ2-1; V: TRBV7-6; CDR3: CASSSMTGSYNEQFF
J: TRBJ1-3; V: TRBV5-1; CDR3: CASSLAGNNGNTIYF
J: TRBJ2-1; V: TRBV5-4; CDR3: CASSGRDRVDNEQFF
J: TRBJ1-6; V: TRBV6-5; CDR3: CATRLGHGNSPLHF
J: TRBJ2-1; V: TRBV7-3; CDR3: CASSFGTSGEQFF
J: TRBJ1-1; V: TRBV25-1; CDR3: CASSALVYTEAFF
J: TRBJ2-2; V: TRBV12-5; CDR3: CASGLHTTGELFF
J: TRBJ1-1; V: TRBV10-1; CDR3: CASSESRGTEAFF
J: TRBJ1-1; V: TRBV10-1; CDR3: CASSADRGNTEAFF
J: TRBJ2-5; V: TRBV28; CDR3: CASKGVQETQYF
J: TRBJ2-7; V: TRBV5-1; CDR3: CASSLGGTGGYEQYF
J: TRBJ2-7; V: TRBV9; CDR3: CASSGGQGRSYEQYF